The next 25 T cell receptor beta chains were all read from a single sample in a study of identical twins. TCRdb re-called the 5' RACE reads with MiXCR, one entry per CDR3 protein. The data hold 500,000 to 650,000 distinct CDR3 sequences, with roughly 7.2% observed a single time. Another study also made use of these data, one on yellow fever vaccine responses in identical twins.

The source material was PBMCs. The receptors derive from a woman in her late teens or twenties in good health.

This clonotype has a count of ten or more. The chain combines TRBV20-1 with TRBJ2-2; tentative D call: TRBD2 (5 bases). The CDR3 sequence is 13 residues long. CDR1 is DFQATT and CDR2 is SNEGSKA in the germline V gene (reference sequence). V shed 3 bases and J shed 9 bases, with 14 bases lying between them. The CDR3 DNA reads as TGCAGTGCTAGGGAGGACGTTCAGAGGGAGCTGTTTTTT. It is translated as CSAREDVQRELFF.

This clonotype was seen at least ten times. The chain is built from TRBV29-1 and TRBJ1-1, with 7 bases identical to TRBD1. Germline assignment: CDR1 SQVTM and CDR2 ANQGSEA. The CDR3 runs to 14 residues. V lost 4 bases, J lost 5 bases, and 10 bases stayed unmatched. CDR3: CSVVAQGVGTEAFF. CDR3 DNA: TGCAGCGTTGTCGCGCAGGGGGTCGGGACTGAAGCTTTCTTT.

This clonotype occurred a few times. The chain links TRBV7-8 to TRBJ2-1; a possible D gene is TRBD1 (7 bases). Between the trimmed V and J ends, which lost 1 base and 5 bases, there was a span of 15 bases. The CDR3 runs to 16 residues. Germline V lookup: CDR1 SGHVS, CDR2 FQNEAQ. CDR3 sequence reads: CASSLVGAGGNNEQFF. In nucleotides, the CDR3 is TGTGCCAGCAGCTTAGTCGGGGCAGGGGGGAACAATGAGCAGTTCTTC.

The chain carries TRBV20-1 and TRBJ2-1; the match to TRBD2 covers 7 bases. With 6 bases clipped from V and 8 bases from J, the junction kept 16 bases outside the gene matches. Germline V gene lookup returns CDR1 DFQATT and CDR2 SNEGSKA (reference sequence). This CDR3 contains 15 residues. CDR3 in DNA: TGCAGTGCGCCTGCTCAACGGGAGGCGGGCGATGAGCAGTTCTTC. As protein: CSAPAQREAGDEQFF.

The chain has TRBV29-1 and TRBJ2-3; D not certain. Germline values: CDR1 SQVTM, CDR2 ANQGSEA. This CDR3 is built from 15 residues. V lost 5 bases to trimming and J lost 6 bases, with 21 bases between them. The CDR3 nucleotides read TGCAGCGTTAGGTCCACGGTTGATCGGGTGGATACGCAGTATTTT. Amino acids: CSVRSTVDRVDTQYF.

This clonotype was counted a few times. V usage is TRBV11-2 and J usage is TRBJ2-3; 8 nucleotides agree with TRBD2. Germline V lookup: CDR1 SGHAT, CDR2 FQNNGV. The CDR3 is 14 residues long. Trimming removed 6 bases from V and 6 bases from J; junction bases left unmatched: 8. CDR3 coding DNA: TGTGCCAGCAGTGCCGGGGGGGCTAGGGATACGCAGTATTTT. It yields the protein CASSAGGARDTQYF.

This clonotype was seen at least ten times. V usage is TRBV9 and J usage is TRBJ1-1; the D gene is possibly TRBD1 (6 bases). CDR1 and CDR2 (germline): SGDLS, YYNGEE. This CDR3 comprises 16 residues. V shed 3 bases and J shed 0 bases, with 15 bases lying between them. CDR3 in DNA: TGTGCCAGCAGCGCGGGGGCTGGGACGGTGAACACTGAAGCTTTCTTT. Encoded protein: CASSAGAGTVNTEAFF. The full variable domain, its missing parts supplied by reference TRBV9 and TRBJ1-1, is DSGVTQTPKHLITATGQRVTLRCSPRSGDLSVYWYQQSLDQGLQFLIQYYNGEERAKGNILERFSAQQFPDLHSELNLSSLELGDSALYFCASSAGAGTVNTEAFFGQGTRLTVV.

The chain combines TRBV12-3 or TRBV12-4 with TRBJ1-2; D unresolved. This CDR3 is built from 14 residues. Trimming shortened V by 8 bases and J by 5 bases, and 18 bases separated the two germline ends. CDR3 region: CASGNVILSYGYTF. Written as DNA, the CDR3 is TGTGCCAGCGGTAACGTCATCCTATCATATGGCTACACCTTC.

The CDR3: CASTDRTSGRPFYNEQFF. In nucleotides, the CDR3 is TGTGCCAGCACCGATCGGACTAGCGGGAGGCCCTTCTACAATGAGCAGTTCTTC. The chain employs TRBV6-1 and TRBJ2-1; TRBD2 aligns across 14 bases. The V gene end was trimmed by 7 bases and the J gene end by 3 bases; junction bases not matched to a gene: 11. The length of the CDR3 is 18 residues. Germline assignment: CDR1 MNHNS and CDR2 SASEGT.

This clonotype has ten or more counts. J is TRBJ2-2 and V is TRBV11-1, with 10 bases that match TRBD1. Unmatched junction bases numbered 5, after V lost 5 bases and J lost 5 bases. Per germline, CDR1 SGHAT and CDR2 FQDESV (reference sequence). This CDR3 is built from 15 residues. CDR3 DNA: TGTGCCAGCAGCAAAGACAGGGGGCTGACCGGGGAGCTGTTTTTT. This translates into CASSKDRGLTGELFF. Together with reference TRBV11-1 and TRBJ2-2, the CDR3 gives the full variable domain: EAEVAQSPRYKITEKSQAVAFWCDPISGHATLYWYRQILGQGPELLVQFQDESVVDDSQLPKDRFSAERLKGVDSTLKIQPAELGDSAMYLCASSKDRGLTGELFFGEGSRLTVL.

The V call is TRBV28, the J call TRBJ2-7; 7 nucleotides align to TRBD2. Trimming cost V 4 bases and J 0 bases; bases outside gene matches: 12. Germline CDR1 and CDR2: MDHEN and SYDVKM. This CDR3 has 17 residues. In DNA form, the CDR3 reads TGTGCCAGCAGTTCACCCAGCGGGACCACTCTCTCCTACGAGCAGTACTTC. Translated, it gives CASSSPSGTTLSYEQYF.

This clonotype was seen only a few times. The genes are TRBV3-1 and TRBJ2-1, with TRBD2 identical over 12 bases. CDR3 length equals 16 residues. The germline gives CDR1 LGHDT, CDR2 YNNKEL (reference sequence). V gave up 0 bases and J gave up 7 bases; unmatched junction bases: 4. CDR3 sequence reads: CASSQDRLAGGNEQFF. The DNA of the CDR3 is TGTGCCAGCAGCCAAGATCGTCTAGCGGGGGGGAATGAGCAGTTCTTC.

This clonotype turned up a few times. V usage is TRBV13 and J usage is TRBJ2-1, with D possibly being TRBD2 (5 bases). Germline V gives CDR1 PRHDT, CDR2 FYEKMQ (reference sequence). The CDR3 sequence is 16 residues long. Trimming left V 6 bases short and J 8 bases short, with 23 bases between. CDR3 bases: TGTGCCAGCAGTTTTACTCTAGTGGGTGCGGAGGATGAGCAGTTCTTC. It specifies CASSFTLVGAEDEQFF.

CDR3 amino acids: CASRKGETYEQYF. DNA for the CDR3: TGTGCCAGCAGGAAAGGGGAAACCTACGAGCAGTACTTC. V and J are TRBV2 and TRBJ2-7; perhaps TRBD1 as D (5 bases). V dropped 6 bases and J dropped 2 bases, with 11 bases sitting between them. In germline, CDR1 is SNHLY, CDR2 FYNNEI. This CDR3 contains 13 residues. The whole variable domain, remainder taken from reference TRBV2 and TRBJ2-7, is EPEVTQTPSHQVTQMGQEVILRCVPISNHLYFYWYRQILGQKVEFLVSFYNNEISEKSEIFDDQFSVERPDGSNFTLKIRSTKLEDSAMYFCASRKGETYEQYFGPGTRLTVT.

This clonotype occurred many times. A junction end diverges from the germline sequence, so it may reflect a read error. The rearrangement links TRBV5-1 to TRBJ1-4; 7 nucleotides match TRBD1. The CDR3 spans 15 residues. In germline, CDR1 is SGHRS, CDR2 YFSETQ. CDR3 nucleotide sequence: TGCGCCACCAGCCTTGAGGGGGCGCCTGGGGAAAAACTGTTTTTT. It yields the protein CATSLEGAPGEKLFF.

The chain has TRBV7-8 and TRBJ2-1; D possibly uses TRBD1 or TRBD2 (7 bases each). V lost 2 bases and J lost 8, with 22 bases in between. The CDR3 contains 17 residues. CDR1 and CDR2 from the germline V gene are SGHVS and FQNEAQ. The CDR3 DNA reads TGTGCCAGCAGCTTAACTTCGTCGGGGGGAGGGGGCCATGAGCAGTTCTTC. This translates into CASSLTSSGGGGHEQFF.

The table lists this clonotype with many counts. The CDR3 here is CASSLGGPGYEQYV. CDR3 nucleotides: TGTGCCAGCAGCTTAGGGGGACCTGGCTACGAGCAGTACGTC. The rearrangement links TRBV11-2 to TRBJ2-7; D is perhaps TRBD1 or TRBD2 (5 bases each). CDR3 length: 14 amino acids. The V end was cut by 1 base, the J end by 3 bases, with 10 bases between. CDR1 SGHAT and CDR2 FQNNGV come from the germline V gene.

This sequence joins TRBV10-3 and TRBJ1-4; D uncertain. V gave up 0 bases and J gave up 5 bases, with 16 bases separating them. There are 17 residues in the CDR3. The V gene's germline CDR1 is ENHRY and CDR2 SYGVKD. CDR3 sequence (DNA): TGTGCCATCAGTGAGTCGGTGGTGTCGCAGGAAAATGAAAAACTGTTTTTT. It specifies CAISESVVSQENEKLFF.

This clonotype was seen a few times. This chain uses TRBV6-1 with TRBJ2-1; 12 bases match TRBD2. J gave up 5 bases and V 6 bases, and 8 bases lay outside the gene matches. The CDR3 totals 16 residues. CDR1 is MNHNS, CDR2 SASEGT, per germline. CDR3 coding DNA: TGTGCCAGCAGACCCCTAGCGGGAGGGCGAGACAATGAGCAGTTCTTC. Its protein product is CASRPLAGGRDNEQFF.

This clonotype was observed a few times. CDR3 sequence: CASSSGTSGEEKNEQFF. The CDR3 bases are TGTGCCAGCAGCTCGGGGACTAGCGGGGAGGAAAAGAATGAGCAGTTCTTC. The chain links TRBV7-9 to TRBJ2-1; 13 bases align to TRBD2. The trim removed 4 bases at V and 7 bases at J, leaving 10 bases unmatched. Germline-derived CDR1 and CDR2 are SEHNR and FQNEAQ (reference sequence). CDR3 size: 17 residues.

This chain joins TRBV20-1 and TRBJ2-7; TRBD1 or TRBD2 may be the D gene (5 bases each). The germline V gene has CDR1 DFQATT and CDR2 SNEGSKA (reference sequence). V was trimmed by 1 base and J by 0 bases, leaving 7 bases between them. The length of the CDR3 is 13 residues. In DNA, the CDR3 is TGCAGTGCTAGAGGGGGGATCTCCTACGAGCAGTACGTC. Protein sequence: CSARGGISYEQYV.

The table lists this clonotype with many counts. V gene TRBV10-3 combines with J gene TRBJ2-1; unclear D gene. V lost 6 bases to trimming and J lost 8 bases, with 11 bases between them. CDR1 is ENHRY and CDR2 is SYGVKD in the germline V gene. The CDR3 loop spans 12 amino acids. The CDR3: CAIRVVGDEQFF. DNA for the CDR3: TGTGCCATCAGGGTCGTTGGGGATGAGCAGTTCTTC.

This clonotype was detected ten times or more. The chain combines TRBV15 with TRBJ2-1, with a tentative D call TRBD2 (6 bases). Germline CDR1 is LNHNV and CDR2 is YYDKDF (reference sequence). Trimming pared 3 bases from V and 8 bases from J, leaving 14 bases between. The CDR3 loop spans 14 amino acids. The CDR3 loop reads CATSSRDLVHEQFF. CDR3 in DNA: TGTGCCACCAGCAGCCGGGACTTGGTCCATGAGCAGTTCTTC.

This clonotype has a handful of counts. The rearrangement uses TRBV5-1 and TRBJ2-1; TRBD2 is a possible D gene (5 bases). Germline-derived CDR1 and CDR2 are SGHRS and YFSETQ. The CDR3 is 16 residues long. V was shortened by 4 bases and J by 0 bases, with 14 bases between the two germline ends. CDR3 residues: CASSKTDSLSYNEQFF. CDR3 nucleotide sequence: TGCGCCAGCAGCAAGACGGACTCCCTCTCCTACAATGAGCAGTTCTTC. The entire variable domain, with the rest obtained from reference TRBV5-1 and TRBJ2-1, is as follows: KAGVTQTPRYLIKTRGQQVTLSCSPISGHRSVSWYQQTPGQGLQFLFEYFSETQRNKGNFPGRFSGRQFSNSRSEMNVSTLELGDSALYLCASSKTDSLSYNEQFFGPGTRLTVL.

This clonotype showed up many times. The genes are TRBV18 and TRBJ2-3; a weak D match, TRBD1 (7 bases). Germline CDR1 and CDR2: KGHSH and LQKENI. The CDR3 consists of 15 residues. Trimming removed 2 bases at V and 6 bases at J, with 15 bases between. CDR3 protein: CASSPAGPRGDTQYF. The CDR3 coding sequence is TGTGCCAGCTCACCAGCGGGGCCCAGGGGGGATACGCAGTATTTT.